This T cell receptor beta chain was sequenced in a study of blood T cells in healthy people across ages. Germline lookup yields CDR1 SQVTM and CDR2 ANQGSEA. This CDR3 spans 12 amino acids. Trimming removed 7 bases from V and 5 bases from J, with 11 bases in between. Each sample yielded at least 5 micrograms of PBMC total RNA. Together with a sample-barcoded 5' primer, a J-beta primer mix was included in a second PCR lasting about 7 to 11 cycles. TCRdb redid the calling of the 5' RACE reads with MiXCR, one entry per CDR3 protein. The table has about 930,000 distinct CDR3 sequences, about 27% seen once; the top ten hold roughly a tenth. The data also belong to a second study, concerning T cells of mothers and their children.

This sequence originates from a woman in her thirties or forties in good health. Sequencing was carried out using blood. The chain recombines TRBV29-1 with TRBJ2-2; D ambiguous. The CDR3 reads CSAYLWTGELFF. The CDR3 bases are TGCAGCGCCTACCTGTGGACCGGGGAGCTGTTTTTT.